This entry describes one T cell receptor (beta chain). The antigen remains undetermined. This sample was included in a study of STAT3 mutations in large granular lymphocyte leukemia. TCRbeta libraries averaged around 41,000 productive templates per sample. Assay used: immunoSEQ multiplex PCR; TCRdb lists only in-frame clones, some missing. Of about 20,000 clones listed, approximately 90% were seen once; the top ten hold approximately 42%. The study, taken as a whole, reports: Every T-LGLL patient had at least one immunodominant TCRbeta clonotype. Some patients had persisting codominant clonotypes that could mask small clones. Treatment regimens differed across patients between samplings.

Source material: peripheral blood mononuclear cells. The receptor's source is a man aged 60 to 75 with T-cell large granular lymphocyte leukemia. Some clones in this sample may be carry-over from other donors' samples.

In DNA form, the CDR3 reads TGTGCCAGTAGTATCGGTGGGCTAGCGGGAGAGGGGACGCAGTATTTT. Amino acids: CASSIGGLAGEGTQYF. The chain has TRBV19 and TRBJ2-3; 10 positions match TRBD2. V trimming: 3 bases; J trimming: 9 bases; junction bases outside the gene matches: 12. Germline lookup yields CDR1 LNHDA and CDR2 SQIVND (reference sequence). The CDR3 runs to 16 residues.